This T cell receptor (beta chain) emerged from a study of blood T cell repertoires in COVID-19. The wider study: The United States, Italy and Spain were the sources of the acute and convalescent COVID-19 samples.

After removal of 4 bases from V and 2 bases from J, the junction contained 5 bases not matched to a gene. Germline CDR1 is SGDLS and CDR2 is YYNGEE. The CDR3 extends over 15 amino acids. Per the authors' pipeline: Estimates of nucleated cell counts were drawn from the amplification of reference gene primers. Generated by immunoSEQ multiplex PCR, the TCRdb table keeps only in-frame clones and is missing some. D and trimming were read from the DNA, whereas the V and J calls and clone size are those reported in that table. The profile shows hundreds of thousands of clones, roughly four fifths of them singletons.

The receptor comes from a woman between 65 and 79 years old with acute or convalescent COVID-19. The J gene is TRBJ2-2, the V gene TRBV9; 7 bases line up with TRBD2. The sequenced sample was peripheral blood. This chain's CDR3 is CASSRLAPNTGELFF. In DNA form, the CDR3 reads TGTGCCAGCAGCCGACTAGCACCCAACACCGGGGAGCTGTTTTTT.